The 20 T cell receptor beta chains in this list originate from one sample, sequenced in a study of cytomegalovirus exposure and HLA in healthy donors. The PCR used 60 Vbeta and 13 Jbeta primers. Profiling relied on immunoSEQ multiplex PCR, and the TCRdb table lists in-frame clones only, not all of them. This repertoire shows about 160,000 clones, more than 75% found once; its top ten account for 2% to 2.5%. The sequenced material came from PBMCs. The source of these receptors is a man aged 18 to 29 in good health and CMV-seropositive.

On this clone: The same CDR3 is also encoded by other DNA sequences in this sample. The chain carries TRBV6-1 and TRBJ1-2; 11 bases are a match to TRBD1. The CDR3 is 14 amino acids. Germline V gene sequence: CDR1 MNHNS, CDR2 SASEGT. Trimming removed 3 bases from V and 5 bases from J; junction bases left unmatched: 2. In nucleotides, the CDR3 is TGTGCCAGCAGTGAGGGGACAGGGGGATATGGCTACACCTTC. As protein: CASSEGTGGYGYTF.

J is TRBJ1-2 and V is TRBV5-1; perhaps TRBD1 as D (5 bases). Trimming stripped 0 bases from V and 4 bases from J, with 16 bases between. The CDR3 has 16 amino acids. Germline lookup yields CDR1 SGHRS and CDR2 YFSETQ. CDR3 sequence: CASSLGSGGELYGYTF. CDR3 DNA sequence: TGCGCCAGCAGCTTGGGATCGGGAGGGGAGCTCTATGGCTACACCTTC.

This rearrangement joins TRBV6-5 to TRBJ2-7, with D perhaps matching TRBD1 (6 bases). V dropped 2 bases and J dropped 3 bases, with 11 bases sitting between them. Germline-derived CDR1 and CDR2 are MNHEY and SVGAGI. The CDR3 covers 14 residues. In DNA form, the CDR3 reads TGTGCCAGCAGTTACGGGCAGGGGCTCTACGAGCAGTACTTC. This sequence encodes CASSYGQGLYEQYF.

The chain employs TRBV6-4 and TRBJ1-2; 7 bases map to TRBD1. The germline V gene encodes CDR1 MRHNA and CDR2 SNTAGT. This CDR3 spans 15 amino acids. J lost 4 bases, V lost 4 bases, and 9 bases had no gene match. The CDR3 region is CASSAGTETGYGYTF. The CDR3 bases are TGTGCCAGCAGTGCTGGGACAGAGACTGGCTATGGCTACACCTTC.

The CDR3 region is CASTQTGPGELFF. CDR3 bases: TGTGCCTCGACACAGACAGGGCCCGGGGAGCTGTTTTTT. The chain joins TRBV30 to TRBJ2-2; 7 bases are shared with TRBD1. This CDR3 comprises 13 residues. The germline V gene encodes CDR1 GTSNPN and CDR2 SVGIG (reference sequence). V shed 7 bases and J 6 bases; nucleotides not matched to a gene: 8.

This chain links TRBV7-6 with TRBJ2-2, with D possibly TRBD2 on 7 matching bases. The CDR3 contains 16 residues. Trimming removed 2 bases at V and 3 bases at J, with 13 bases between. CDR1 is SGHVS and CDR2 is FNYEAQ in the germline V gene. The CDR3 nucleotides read TGTGCCAGCAGCTTATGGCAGGGGAGGGACACCGGGGAGCTGTTTTTT. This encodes CASSLWQGRDTGELFF.

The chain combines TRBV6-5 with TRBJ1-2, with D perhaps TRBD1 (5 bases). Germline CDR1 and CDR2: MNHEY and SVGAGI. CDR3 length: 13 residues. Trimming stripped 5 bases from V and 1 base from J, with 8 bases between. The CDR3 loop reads CASSPRDNYGYTF. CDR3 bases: TGTGCCAGCAGTCCCAGGGATAACTATGGCTACACCTTC.

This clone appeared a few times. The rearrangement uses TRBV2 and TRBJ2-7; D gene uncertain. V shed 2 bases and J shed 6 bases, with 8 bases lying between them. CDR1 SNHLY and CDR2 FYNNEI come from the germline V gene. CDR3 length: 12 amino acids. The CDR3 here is CASSELRSEQYF. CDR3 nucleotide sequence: TGTGCCAGCAGTGAACTCCGGAGCGAGCAGTACTTC. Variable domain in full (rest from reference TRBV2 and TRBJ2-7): EPEVTQTPSHQVTQMGQEVILRCVPISNHLYFYWYRQILGQKVEFLVSFYNNEISEKSEIFDDQFSVERPDGSNFTLKIRSTKLEDSAMYFCASSELRSEQYFGPGTRLTVT.

The CDR3 sequence is CSVLGSQETQYF. For the CDR3, the DNA is TGCAGCGTGCTCGGGAGCCAAGAGACCCAGTACTTC. The chain couples TRBV29-1 to TRBJ2-5; D perhaps matches TRBD2 (6 bases). V lost 6 bases to trimming and J lost 1 base, with 9 bases between them. This CDR3 is 12 amino acids long. Germline CDR1 is SQVTM and CDR2 is ANQGSEA.

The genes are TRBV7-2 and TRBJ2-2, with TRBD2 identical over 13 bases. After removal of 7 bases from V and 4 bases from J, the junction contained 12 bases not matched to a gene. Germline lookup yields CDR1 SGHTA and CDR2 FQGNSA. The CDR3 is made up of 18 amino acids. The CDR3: CASTHGLAGAWGTGELFF. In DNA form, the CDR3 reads TGTGCCAGCACCCACGGACTAGCGGGGGCATGGGGCACCGGGGAGCTGTTTTTT.

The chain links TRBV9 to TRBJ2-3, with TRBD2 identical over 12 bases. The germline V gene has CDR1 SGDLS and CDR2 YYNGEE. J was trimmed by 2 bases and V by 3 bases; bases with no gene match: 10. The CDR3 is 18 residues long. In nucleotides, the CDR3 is TGTGCCAGCAGCGCTCTAGCGGGGGGGCTCTATTCCACAGATACGCAGTATTTT. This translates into CASSALAGGLYSTDTQYF.

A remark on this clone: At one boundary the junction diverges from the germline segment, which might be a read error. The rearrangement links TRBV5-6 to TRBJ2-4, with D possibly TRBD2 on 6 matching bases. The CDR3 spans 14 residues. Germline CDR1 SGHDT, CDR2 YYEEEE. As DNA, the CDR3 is TGTGCCAGCAGCCTGTTACTAGCCAAAAACAGTCAGTACTTC. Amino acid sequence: CASSLLLAKNSQYF.

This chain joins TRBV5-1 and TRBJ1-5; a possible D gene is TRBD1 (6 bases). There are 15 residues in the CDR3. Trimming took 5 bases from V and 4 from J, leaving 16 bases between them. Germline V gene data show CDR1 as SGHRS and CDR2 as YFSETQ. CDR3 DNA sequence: TGCGCCAGCAGTTACTCGGGACACCCTAATCAGCCCCAGCATTTT. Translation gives CASSYSGHPNQPQHF.

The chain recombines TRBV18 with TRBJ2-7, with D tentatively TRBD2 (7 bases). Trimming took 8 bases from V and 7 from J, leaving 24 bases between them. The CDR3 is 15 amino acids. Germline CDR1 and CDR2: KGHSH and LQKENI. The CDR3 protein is CASRPWGGAGSEQYF. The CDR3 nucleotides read TGTGCCAGCCGGCCCTGGGGGGGCGCCGGTTCGGAGCAGTACTTC.

CDR3 sequence (DNA): TGTGCCAGCAGCCGCATAAGGGGGGGACGGGACAGGGGACAAGAGACCCAGTACTTC. Encoded protein: CASSRIRGGRDRGQETQYF. The chain has TRBV5-4 and TRBJ2-5; 10 bases line up with TRBD1. J gave up 2 bases and V 4 bases, and 17 bases lay outside the gene matches. The germline V gene encodes CDR1 SGHNT and CDR2 YYREEE (reference sequence). The CDR3 sequence is 19 residues long.

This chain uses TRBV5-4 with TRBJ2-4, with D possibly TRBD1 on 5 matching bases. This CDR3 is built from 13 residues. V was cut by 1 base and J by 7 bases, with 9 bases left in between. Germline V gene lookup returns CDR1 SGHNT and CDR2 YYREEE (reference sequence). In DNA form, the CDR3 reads TGTGCCAGCAGCTTGACAGGTTTCAACATTCAGTACTTC. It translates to CASSLTGFNIQYF.

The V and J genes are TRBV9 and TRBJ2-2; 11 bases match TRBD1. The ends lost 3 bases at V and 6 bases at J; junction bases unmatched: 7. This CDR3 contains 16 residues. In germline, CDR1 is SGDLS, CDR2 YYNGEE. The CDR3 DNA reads TGTGCCAGCAGCGGTTCCGGGACAGGGGGGTCCGGGGAGCTGTTTTTT. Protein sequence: CASSGSGTGGSGELFF.

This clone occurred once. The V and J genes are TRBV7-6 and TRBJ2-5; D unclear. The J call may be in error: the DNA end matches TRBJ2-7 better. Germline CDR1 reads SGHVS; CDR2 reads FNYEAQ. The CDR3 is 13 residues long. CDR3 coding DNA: TGTGCCAGCAGCTTAGGACCGATGGGCGAGCAGTACTTC. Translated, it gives CASSLGPMGEQYF.

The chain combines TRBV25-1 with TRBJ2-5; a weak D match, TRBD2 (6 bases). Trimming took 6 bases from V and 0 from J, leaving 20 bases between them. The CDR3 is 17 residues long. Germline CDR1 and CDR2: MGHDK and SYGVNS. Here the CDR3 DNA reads TGTGCCAGCAGCCAGGCCGGGCGGGGAAAGTACCAAGAGACCCAGTACTTC. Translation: CASSQAGRGKYQETQYF.

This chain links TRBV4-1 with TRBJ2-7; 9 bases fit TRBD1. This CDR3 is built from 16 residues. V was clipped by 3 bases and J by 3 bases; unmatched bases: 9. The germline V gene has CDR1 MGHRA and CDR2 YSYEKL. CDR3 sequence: CASSQKARDRVYEQYF. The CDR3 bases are TGCGCCAGCAGCCAGAAAGCTCGGGACAGGGTCTACGAGCAGTACTTC.